This T cell receptor beta chain was sequenced during a study of molecular identifiers for immune sequencing clone quantification. Overall study: For replicates, RNA isolated from 20,000 or 100,000 naive CD8 cells was divided into five portions, of which four were sequenced.

Previously described methods and listed TCR primers were used for bulk TCR libraries. Each CDR3 protein is one row after TCRdb ran MiXCR on the PCR reads. Of more than 450,000 distinct CDR3 sequences listed, about 25% are singletons. This clonotype showed up many times. V lost 3 bases, J lost 2 bases, and 8 bases lay in between. Germline V gene data show CDR1 as SGHVS and CDR2 as FQNEAQ. This CDR3 spans 13 amino acids. Construction of naive CD8 libraries employed 20,000 to 1,000,000 sorted cells together with 10%, 30% or 50% RNA. Sorting isolated naive CD8 T cells as CD8+CD4-CCR7+CD45RA+ events. This receptor was obtained from a human donor in good health. Some libraries in this study had Jurkat cell RNA spiked in. This chain joins TRBV7-8 and TRBJ2-7; D is ambiguous. The sequenced sample was naive CD8+ T cells from blood, with Jurkat cell RNA spiked in. Subset reported: FACS-sorted CD8+CD4-CCR7+CD45RA+ naive T cells. CDR3 sequence: CASSFGSAYEQYF. The CDR3 DNA sequence: TGTGCCAGCAGCTTTGGCAGCGCCTACGAGCAGTACTTC.